This TCR beta chain was obtained from a study of shared clonotypes between healthy human individuals. Study-level background: CD4 naive and CD4 memory each took three plates per donor, while CD8 naive took two and CD8 memory one. Points from the study as a whole: Non-shared clonotypes had lower generation probabilities than those shared by all four donors. Sampling involved blood alone; tissue repertoires likely differ.

Germline CDR1 is MNHEY and CDR2 is SVGAGI. V gave up 0 bases and J gave up 6 bases; unmatched junction bases: 5. The CDR3 is 15 amino acids. As concerns this clone: Its antigen is as yet unknown. The sample contains more than one DNA sequence encoding this CDR3.

Sorted subsets were amplified in replicate PCRs using around 220 ng DNA, roughly 30,000 T cell genomes. Data came from immunoSEQ multiplex PCR; TCRdb stores just in-frame clones and leaves some out. This repertoire shows 2,500,000 or so clones, roughly 93% found once; its top ten account for more than 0.35%. The chain couples TRBV6-5 to TRBJ2-1; 7 bases agree with TRBD2. The clonotype comes from a young man in good health. Some clones in this sample may be carry-over from other donors' samples. The source material was naive CD4+ T cells from PBMCs. The sample's subset: CD45RA+ positively selected. The CDR3 DNA sequence: TGTGCCAGCAGTTACTCGTCGGGGAGGGCCAATGAGCAGTTCTTC. Translation: CASSYSSGRANEQFF.